The 5 T cell receptor beta chains in this list originate from one sample, sequenced in a study of technical replicates of blood from a few donors. The table came from immunoSEQ multiplex PCR; TCRdb's copy has only in-frame clones and leaves some out. Here the sample spans roughly 70,000 clones, about 97% being singletons. The source material was T cells isolated from PBMCs. The receptors stem from a human donor in good health.

This clone has just a few counts. The rearrangement uses TRBV18 and TRBJ2-2; 9 bases are shared with TRBD1. The germline V gene encodes CDR1 KGHSH and CDR2 LQKENI. The CDR3 length is 17 residues. Trimming cost V 1 base and J 4 bases; bases outside gene matches: 7. In nucleotides, the CDR3 is TGTGCCAGCTCACCACGAGGGACAGGGCCGGGCACCGGGGAGCTGTTTTTT. It codes for CASSPRGTGPGTGELFF. The whole variable domain, filled in from reference TRBV18 and TRBJ2-2, reads NAGVMQNPRHLVRRRGQEARLRCSPMKGHSHVYWYRQLPEEGLKFMVYLQKENIIDESGMPKERFSAEFPKEGPSILRIQQVVRGDSAAYFCASSPRGTGPGTGELFFGEGSRLTVL.

The chain uses TRBV28 and TRBJ1-5; 10 nucleotides agree with TRBD1. This CDR3 spans 17 amino acids. Germline V gene data show CDR1 as MDHEN and CDR2 as SYDVKM. V dropped 1 base and J dropped 3; count of bases not matched to a gene: 6. The CDR3: CASSLSGTGAFNQPQHF. CDR3 bases: TGTGCCAGCAGTTTATCTGGGACAGGGGCCTTCAATCAGCCCCAGCATTTT.

The V call is TRBV27, the J call TRBJ2-7; D may be TRBD1 (6 bases). Per the germline V gene, CDR1 is MNHEY and CDR2 is SMNVEV (reference sequence). The CDR3 extends over 15 amino acids. V dropped 6 bases and J dropped 10 bases, with 25 bases sitting between them. The CDR3 nucleotides read TGTGCCAGCAGCACCCACGGACAGCTTGGGTGGGGTCAGTACTTC. This encodes CASSTHGQLGWGQYF.

The chain employs TRBV30 and TRBJ1-2, with D maybe TRBD1 (5 bases). Trimming left V 1 base short and J 8 bases short, with 11 bases between. CDR1 GTSNPN and CDR2 SVGIG come from the germline V gene (reference sequence). This CDR3 region has 12 residues. CDR3 sequence: CAWSAGVRGYTF. DNA for the CDR3: TGTGCCTGGAGTGCGGGGGTCCGCGGCTACACCTTC.

This chain joins TRBV28 and TRBJ2-7, with 9 bases lining up with TRBD2. The germline CDR1 and CDR2 sequences are MDHEN and SYDVKM. V shed 3 bases, J shed 4 bases, and the junction held 7 bases outside the gene matches. CDR3 length equals 15 residues. CDR3: CASSLQREVGYEQYF. The CDR3 coding sequence is TGTGCCAGCAGTTTGCAGCGGGAGGTGGGTTACGAGCAGTACTTC.